A single sample gave rise to the 2 T cell receptor beta chains below, sequenced in a study of blood T cell repertoires in COVID-19. Assay used: immunoSEQ multiplex PCR; TCRdb lists only in-frame clones, some missing. The data contain under 200,000 clones, approximately 81% of them singletons. Sequences were obtained from PBMCs or T cells enriched from blood (not recorded which). The receptors shown here come from a woman aged 40 to 49 with acute COVID-19.

V and J are TRBV12-1 and TRBJ2-3; TRBD1 reflects the table's D call only, with no check against the DNA. TRBV12-1 is designated a pseudogene. This CDR3 has 13 residues. CDR3 loop: CASSTDQPDTQYF. DNA for the CDR3: TGTGCCAGCAGCACAGACCAGCCAGATACGCAGTATTTT.

The rearrangement links TRBV6-1 to TRBJ2-5; a weak D match, TRBD1 (6 bases). This CDR3 comprises 15 residues. From germline, CDR1 is MNHNS and CDR2 SASEGT. Trimming stripped 0 bases from V and 1 base from J, with 9 bases between. CDR3 nucleotides: TGTGCCAGCAGTGAAGCTGTAGGGGGCCAAGAGACCCAGTACTTC. It translates to CASSEAVGGQETQYF.